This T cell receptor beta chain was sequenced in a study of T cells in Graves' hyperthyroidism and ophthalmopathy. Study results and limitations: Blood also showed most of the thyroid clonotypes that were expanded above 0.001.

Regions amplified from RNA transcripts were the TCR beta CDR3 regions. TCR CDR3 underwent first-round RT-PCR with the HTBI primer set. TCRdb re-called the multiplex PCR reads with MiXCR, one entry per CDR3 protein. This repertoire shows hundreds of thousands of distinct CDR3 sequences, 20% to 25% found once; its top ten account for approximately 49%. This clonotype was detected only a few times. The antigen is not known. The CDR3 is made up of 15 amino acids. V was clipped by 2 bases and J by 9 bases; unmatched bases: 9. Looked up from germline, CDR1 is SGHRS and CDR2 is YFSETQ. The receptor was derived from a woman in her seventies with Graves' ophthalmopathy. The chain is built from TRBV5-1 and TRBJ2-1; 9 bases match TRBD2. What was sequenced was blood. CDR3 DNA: TGCGCCAGCAGCTTTAATAGCGGGAGCCTCGGTGAGCAGTTCTTC. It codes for CASSFNSGSLGEQFF.